The 30 T cell receptor beta chains below all came from one sample that was sequenced in a study of identical twins. One entry per CDR3 protein, called by TCRdb with MiXCR from the 5' RACE reads. This repertoire shows some 600,000 distinct CDR3 sequences, 7.1% found once; its top ten account for approximately 1.5%. The same data also contributed to another study, on yellow fever vaccine responses in identical twins.

Source material: PBMCs. Every receptor here comes from a woman in her late teens or twenties in good health.

This clonotype was observed at least ten times. V gene TRBV12-3 or TRBV12-4 combines with J gene TRBJ1-4; a possible D gene is TRBD1 (5 bases). V was cut by 7 bases and J by 3 bases, with 18 bases left in between. The length of the CDR3 is 16 residues. CDR3 DNA: TGTGCCAGCACCTTCGGGGGTACAGGAGCTAATGAAAAACTGTTTTTT. Protein sequence: CASTFGGTGANEKLFF.

This clonotype was observed many times. V is TRBV20-1 and J is TRBJ2-7; no firm D call. V gave up 2 bases and J gave up 0 bases, with 8 bases separating them. The CDR3 runs to 13 residues. Germline-derived CDR1 and CDR2 are DFQATT and SNEGSKA (reference sequence). The CDR3 loop reads CSARSSSSYEQYF. CDR3 coding DNA: TGCAGTGCTAGATCTTCTAGCTCCTACGAGCAGTACTTC.

The chain joins TRBV19 to TRBJ1-5, with D perhaps matching TRBD1 (5 bases). From germline, CDR1 is LNHDA and CDR2 SQIVND (reference sequence). CDR3 length equals 16 residues. The V and J ends lost 4 bases and 3 bases respectively, with 16 bases between them. The CDR3 protein is CASSTRSGANNQPQHF. The DNA for the CDR3 is TGTGCCAGTAGTACCCGTTCCGGGGCTAACAATCAGCCCCAGCATTTT. Variable domain in full (rest from reference TRBV19 and TRBJ1-5): DGGITQSPKYLFRKEGQNVTLSCEQNLNHDAMYWYRQDPGQGLRLIYYSQIVNDFQKGDIAEGYSVSREKKESFPLTVTSAQKNPTAFYLCASSTRSGANNQPQHFGDGTRLSIL.

This clonotype was observed a handful of times. This chain joins TRBV7-2 and TRBJ2-3; D perhaps matches TRBD2 (6 bases). The CDR3 length is 15 residues. Trimming took off 6 bases at V and 0 bases at J, with 13 bases between the two ends. Germline V gene lookup returns CDR1 SGHTA and CDR2 FQGNSA. CDR3 nucleotide sequence: TGTGCCAGCAGTAGGGACTGGGCCAGCACAGATACGCAGTATTTT. This codes for CASSRDWASTDTQYF. The variable domain in full, with the rest retrieved from reference TRBV7-2 and TRBJ2-3, is GAGVSQSPSNKVTEKGKDVELRCDPISGHTALYWYRQSLGQGLEFLIYFQGNSAPDKSGLPSDRFSAERTGGSVSTLTIQRTQQEDSAVYLCASSRDWASTDTQYFGPGTRLTVL.

This clonotype has a handful of counts. The chain employs TRBV6-2 or TRBV6-3 and TRBJ1-5, with D perhaps TRBD1 (5 bases). V was pared by 2 bases and J by 7 bases, with 12 bases between. The CDR3 has 14 residues. Germline CDR1 MNHEY, CDR2 SVGEGT. CDR3 in DNA: TGTGCCAGCAGTTACGGGGGTTCATTCCAGCCCCAGCATTTT. Translation gives CASSYGGSFQPQHF.

This clonotype was detected ten times or more. This chain connects TRBV7-8 to TRBJ2-1; TRBD2 is a possible D gene (5 bases). Trimming stripped 6 bases from V and 7 bases from J, with 16 bases between. There are 14 residues in the CDR3. Germline CDR1 reads SGHVS; CDR2 reads FQNEAQ. The CDR3 DNA sequence: TGTGCCAGCAGTTCGTCTGGGAGCGGAAATGAGCAGTTCTTC. It codes for CASSSSGSGNEQFF. Combining the CDR3 with reference TRBV7-8 and TRBJ2-1 gives the whole variable domain GAGVSQSPRYKVAKRGQDVALRCDPISGHVSLFWYQQALGQGPEFLTYFQNEAQLDKSGLPSDRFFAERPEGSVSTLKIQRTQQEDSAVYLCASSSSGSGNEQFFGPGTRLTVL.

This clonotype has at least ten counts. This chain uses TRBV29-1 with TRBJ2-3; TRBD2 aligns across 9 bases. Losses at the gene ends were 3 bases for V and 6 bases for J; bases not matched to a gene: 7. CDR1 and CDR2 (germline): SQVTM, ANQGSEA. The CDR3 length is 14 residues. This CDR3 reads CSVETREGPDTQYF. CDR3 nucleotides: TGCAGCGTTGAGACGCGGGAGGGTCCCGATACGCAGTATTTT.

This clonotype showed up many times. The chain employs TRBV12-3 or TRBV12-4 and TRBJ2-2; D gene unclear. There are 12 residues in the CDR3. V lost 0 bases to trimming and J lost 12 bases, with 8 bases between them. Here the CDR3 DNA reads TGTGCCAGCAGTTTAGCACGCGGACAGCTGTTTTTT. It is translated as CASSLARGQLFF.

This clonotype was seen more than once but under ten times. The chain has TRBV3-1 and TRBJ2-7; D is possibly TRBD1 or TRBD2 (5 bases each). The CDR3 spans 15 residues. V was trimmed by 0 bases and J by 6 bases, leaving 15 bases between them. Looked up from germline, CDR1 is LGHDT and CDR2 is YNNKEL (reference sequence). The CDR3 DNA sequence: TGTGCCAGCAGCCAAGACGGGGCTGTCCCGGGCGAGCAGTACTTC. Protein sequence: CASSQDGAVPGEQYF.

The J gene is TRBJ2-3, the V gene TRBV5-1, with D perhaps given as TRBD1 or TRBD2 (5 bases each). The germline V and J ends were trimmed by 0 bases and 5 bases, with 19 bases remaining between them. This CDR3 comprises 17 residues. Germline values: CDR1 SGHRS, CDR2 YFSETQ. CDR3: CASSLGTTVSGGDTQYF. In DNA form, the CDR3 reads TGCGCCAGCAGCTTGGGGACCACCGTGAGTGGGGGAGATACGCAGTATTTT.

The rearrangement uses TRBV12-3 or TRBV12-4 and TRBJ2-1; a weak D match, TRBD1 (6 bases). This CDR3 contains 14 residues. The V and J ends lost 6 bases and 9 bases respectively, with 18 bases between them. The CDR3 nucleotides read TGTGCCAGCAGCTTCAGGGGCCGGACCTTTGAGCAGTTCTTC. Encoded protein: CASSFRGRTFEQFF.

The V gene is TRBV10-2, the J gene TRBJ1-1, with 7 positions matching TRBD1. The germline V gene encodes CDR1 WSHSY and CDR2 SAAADI. V dropped 10 bases and J dropped 4; count of bases not matched to a gene: 15. The CDR3 length is 15 residues. CDR3 amino acids: CATKIQGRLATEAFF. In nucleotides, the CDR3 is TGCGCCACCAAGATACAGGGGAGATTGGCCACTGAAGCTTTCTTT.

This clonotype showed up just a few times. The J gene is TRBJ2-7, the V gene TRBV11-2, with D maybe TRBD1 (6 bases). The CDR3 contains 16 residues. Germline V gene lookup returns CDR1 SGHAT and CDR2 FQNNGV. V lost 1 base and J 3 bases, leaving 16 bases between the germline ends. CDR3 nucleotide sequence: TGTGCCAGCAGCTTAGCCCCGACAGGATCCTTCTACGAGCAGTACGTC. Encoded protein: CASSLAPTGSFYEQYV.

A few counts support this clonotype. The rearrangement links TRBV5-1 to TRBJ2-1; TRBD2 agrees at 9 bases. The V gene end was trimmed by 1 base and the J gene end by 6 bases; junction bases not matched to a gene: 11. The CDR3 is made up of 17 amino acids. Germline V gene sequence: CDR1 SGHRS, CDR2 YFSETQ. CDR3 DNA sequence: TGCGCCAGCAGCTTGAAGTGGGCGGGAGGGCCGGGCAATGAGCAGTTCTTC. Amino acid sequence: CASSLKWAGGPGNEQFF.

The chain links TRBV6-5 to TRBJ2-2; D not certain. The ends were cut back, 3 bases at V and 2 bases at J, with 7 bases in the middle. The CDR3 has 14 residues. CDR1 and CDR2 from the germline V gene are MNHEY and SVGAGI. DNA of the CDR3: TGTGCCAGCAGTTATCCACACAACACCGGGGAGCTGTTTTTT. This codes for CASSYPHNTGELFF.

V gene TRBV29-1 combines with J gene TRBJ2-1, with TRBD2 matching 7 bases. CDR3 length: 12 residues. J was trimmed by 8 bases and V by 3 bases; bases with no gene match: 4. Germline V CDR1 and CDR2: SQVTM, ANQGSEA. This chain's CDR3 is CSVELRGDEQFF. The DNA of the CDR3 is TGCAGCGTTGAGCTACGGGGGGATGAGCAGTTCTTC.

This chain connects TRBV5-6 to TRBJ2-7; D gene uncertain. CDR1 is SGHDT and CDR2 is YYEEEE in the germline V gene. The CDR3 consists of 13 residues. V was trimmed by 4 bases and J by 3 bases, leaving 11 bases between them. CDR3 residues: CASSPTDGYEQYV. The CDR3 region has the DNA TGTGCCAGCAGCCCGACGGACGGCTACGAGCAGTACGTC.

This clonotype came up many times. The chain employs TRBV20-1 and TRBJ1-5; D uncertain. Deletions cut 0 bases from V and 3 bases from J, with 15 bases between. This CDR3 has 16 residues. The germline gives CDR1 DFQATT, CDR2 SNEGSKA (reference sequence). The CDR3 nucleotides read TGCAGTGCTAGAGAGACGACCTGGAGGTCCAATCAGCCCCAGCATTTT. This sequence encodes CSARETTWRSNQPQHF.

In its sample, this clonotype was seen many times. The V gene is TRBV29-1, the J gene TRBJ1-3, with 7 bases lining up with TRBD1. V dropped 5 bases and J dropped 4; count of bases not matched to a gene: 5. Germline loops: CDR1 SQVTM, CDR2 ANQGSEA. The CDR3 runs to 13 residues. CDR3 nucleotides: TGCAGCGTTAAGGACAGGACCGGAAACACCATATATTTT. This translates into CSVKDRTGNTIYF.

This clonotype appeared a few times. The J gene is TRBJ2-1, the V gene TRBV12-3 or TRBV12-4; D ambiguous. The V end lost 6 bases, the J end lost 9 bases, and 18 bases lay between the germline ends. The CDR3 has 14 residues. CDR3 bases: TGTGCCAGCAGCCGACCCCGCCTCGAGAGTGAGCAGTTCTTC. It codes for CASSRPRLESEQFF.

The sample holds a few counts of this clonotype. The rearrangement uses TRBV6-6 and TRBJ1-5; no firm D call. CDR1 is MNHNY, CDR2 SVGAGI, per germline (reference sequence). This CDR3 region has 12 residues. Trimming removed 6 bases from V and 4 bases from J, with 7 bases in between. In DNA, the CDR3 is TGTGCCAGCAGAAGGGAGAATCAGCCCCAGCATTTT. Amino acids: CASRRENQPQHF.

This clonotype has a count of ten or more. The genes are TRBV12-5 and TRBJ1-1; a weak D match, TRBD1 (6 bases). V lost 2 bases and J lost 4, with 11 bases in between. CDR1 and CDR2 (germline): LGHNT, FRNRAP. There are 14 residues in the CDR3. CDR3 protein: CASGLNQGSTEAFF. The CDR3 DNA reads TGTGCTAGTGGTTTGAACCAGGGGAGCACTGAAGCTTTCTTT.

This chain connects TRBV10-3 to TRBJ1-6; tentative D call: TRBD1 (6 bases). The CDR3 extends over 15 amino acids. In germline, CDR1 is ENHRY, CDR2 SYGVKD. With 4 bases removed from V and 0 bases from J, the gap between germline ends came to 7 bases. CDR3 bases: TGTGCCATCAGTGTGGACAGCTCCTATAATTCACCCCTCCACTTT. Its translation is CAISVDSSYNSPLHF.

The chain uses TRBV29-1 and TRBJ1-1, with TRBD1 matching over 9 bases. V lost 7 bases and J lost 1; bases outside the gene matches: 7. In germline, CDR1 is SQVTM, CDR2 ANQGSEA. This CDR3 contains 14 residues. The CDR3 region is CSARGGQGNTEAFF. CDR3 nucleotide sequence: TGCAGCGCCCGGGGGGGACAGGGGAACACTGAAGCTTTCTTT.

The chain joins TRBV12-3 or TRBV12-4 to TRBJ2-1; 7 nucleotides agree with TRBD1. CDR3 length equals 15 residues. The junction had 7 bases not matched to a gene; V was cut back by 7 bases and J by 1 base. The CDR3 region is CASTDRDISYNEQFF. As DNA, the CDR3 is TGTGCCAGCACCGACAGGGATATATCCTACAATGAGCAGTTCTTC.

The CDR3 loop is CASSSSTGGGEKLFF. CDR3 DNA: TGCGCCAGCAGCTCCTCGACAGGGGGTGGCGAAAAACTGTTTTTT. V is TRBV5-1 and J is TRBJ1-4; 9 bases map to TRBD1. The CDR3 is 15 residues long. Trimming removed 3 bases from V and 8 bases from J; junction bases left unmatched: 8. Germline CDR1 is SGHRS and CDR2 is YFSETQ.

This clonotype was seen more than once but under ten times. In nucleotides, the CDR3 is TGCGCCAGCACCTCTAGCGGGGGCTCCTACGAGCAGTACTTC. Protein: CASTSSGGSYEQYF. J is TRBJ2-7 and V is TRBV5-1; 10 nucleotides line up with TRBD2. The CDR3 sequence is 14 residues long. Germline trimming cut 6 bases from V and 0 bases from J; bases unmatched to any gene: 3. The germline V gene encodes CDR1 SGHRS and CDR2 YFSETQ.

The chain couples TRBV28 to TRBJ2-7; no clear D gene. This CDR3 has 13 amino acids. The V end was cut by 6 bases, the J end by 2 bases, with 11 bases between. From germline, CDR1 is MDHEN and CDR2 SYDVKM. For the CDR3, the DNA is TGTGCCAGCAGCCCGCATACCACCTACGAGCAGTACTTC. This translates into CASSPHTTYEQYF. The full variable domain, in which reference TRBV28 and TRBJ2-7 provide the parts outside the CDR3, is DVKVTQSSRYLVKRTGEKVFLECVQDMDHENMFWYRQDPGLGLRLIYFSYDVKMKEKGDIPEGYSVSREKKERFSLILESASTNQTSMYLCASSPHTTYEQYFGPGTRLTVT.

V and J are TRBV10-3 and TRBJ2-7; D possibly corresponds to TRBD1 (5 bases). V was clipped by 10 bases and J by 6 bases, with 19 bases between them. Germline values: CDR1 ENHRY, CDR2 SYGVKD. The CDR3 has 13 amino acids. The CDR3: CATTDIPGREQYV. The CDR3 DNA reads as TGTGCCACCACGGACATCCCAGGCCGCGAGCAGTACGTC.

This clonotype came up many times. The chain uses TRBV20-1 and TRBJ2-1; 9 bases agree with TRBD2. V shed 8 bases and J 7 bases; nucleotides not matched to a gene: 15. The germline V gene has CDR1 DFQATT and CDR2 SNEGSKA (reference sequence). CDR3 size: 15 residues. The chain's CDR3 is CSSRPGLAPPNEQFF. Written as DNA, the CDR3 is TGCAGTTCCCGTCCGGGACTAGCCCCACCAAATGAGCAGTTCTTC.